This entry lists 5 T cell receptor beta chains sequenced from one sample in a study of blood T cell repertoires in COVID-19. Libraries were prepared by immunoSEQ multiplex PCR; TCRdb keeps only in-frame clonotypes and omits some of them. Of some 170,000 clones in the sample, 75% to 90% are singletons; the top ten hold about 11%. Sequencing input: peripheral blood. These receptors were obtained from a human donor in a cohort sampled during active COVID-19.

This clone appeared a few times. The CDR3 coding sequence is TGCGCCAGCAGTGAGCTCTACGAGCAGTACTTC. Translated, it gives CASSELYEQYF. The chain has TRBV10-2 and TRBJ2-7; unclear D gene. This CDR3 has 11 amino acids. Trimming took 2 bases from V and 3 from J, leaving 2 bases between them. Looked up from germline, CDR1 is WSHSY and CDR2 is SAAADI.

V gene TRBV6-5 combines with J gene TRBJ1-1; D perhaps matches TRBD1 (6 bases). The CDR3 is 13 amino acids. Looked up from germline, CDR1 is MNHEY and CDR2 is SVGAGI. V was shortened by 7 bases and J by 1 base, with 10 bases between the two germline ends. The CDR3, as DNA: TGTGCCAGCAACGAAGGGGGGAACACTGAAGCTTTCTTT. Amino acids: CASNEGGNTEAFF.

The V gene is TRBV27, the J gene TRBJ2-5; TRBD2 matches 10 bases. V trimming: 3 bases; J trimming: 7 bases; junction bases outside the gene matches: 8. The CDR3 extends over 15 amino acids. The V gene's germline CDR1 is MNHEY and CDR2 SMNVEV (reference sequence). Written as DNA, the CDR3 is TGTGCCAGCAGTTTCGGCTCTAGCGGGAGAGGGACCCAGTACTTC. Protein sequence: CASSFGSSGRGTQYF.

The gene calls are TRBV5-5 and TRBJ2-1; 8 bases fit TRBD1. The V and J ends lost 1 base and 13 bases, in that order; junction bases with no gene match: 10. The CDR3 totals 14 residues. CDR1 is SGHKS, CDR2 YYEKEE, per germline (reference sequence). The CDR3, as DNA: TGTGCCAGCAGCTTGAACCCGGGACAGGACGCTCAGTTCTTC. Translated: CASSLNPGQDAQFF.

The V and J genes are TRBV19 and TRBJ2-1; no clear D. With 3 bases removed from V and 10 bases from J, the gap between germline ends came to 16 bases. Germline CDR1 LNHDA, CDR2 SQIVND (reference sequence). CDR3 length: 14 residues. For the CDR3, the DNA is TGTGCCAGTAGTATGGATCAAGTGAGGCAGGAGCAGTTCTTC. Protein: CASSMDQVRQEQFF.